The 32 T cell receptor beta chains listed next were all sequenced from one sample in a study of T cells in Graves' hyperthyroidism and ophthalmopathy. The investigators amplified TCR beta CDR3 regions from RNA transcripts. Using the HTBI primer set, a first-round RT-PCR was run on the TCR CDR3. TCRdb redid the calling of the multiplex PCR reads with MiXCR, one entry per CDR3 protein. This sample yields hundreds of thousands of distinct CDR3 sequences, of which more than 13% are seen a single time; around 27% belongs to the top ten. The source material was blood. These receptors all stem from a man aged 45-65 years with Graves' ophthalmopathy.

The rearrangement links TRBV6-5 to TRBJ2-1; TRBD2 aligns across 11 bases. V trimming: 4 bases; J trimming: 4 bases; junction bases outside the gene matches: 6. The CDR3 has 16 residues. Germline CDR1 MNHEY, CDR2 SVGAGI. The CDR3 DNA sequence: TGTGCCAGCAGTTCAGAGACTAGCGGGATGTACAATGAGCAGTTCTTC. Protein: CASSSETSGMYNEQFF.

In its sample, this clonotype was seen many times. The genes are TRBV28 and TRBJ2-3; D call uncertain. The V gene's germline CDR1 is MDHEN and CDR2 SYDVKM. V was pared by 3 bases and J by 0 bases, with 7 bases between. The CDR3 spans 14 residues. The CDR3 DNA is TGTGCCAGCAGTTTTGGCAAAAGCACAGATACGCAGTATTTT. Its translation is CASSFGKSTDTQYF.

This clonotype was counted ten times or more. This chain uses TRBV6-1 with TRBJ2-5; the match to TRBD2 covers 13 bases. The CDR3 has 19 residues. Germline V gives CDR1 MNHNS, CDR2 SASEGT. V dropped 6 bases and J dropped 4; count of bases not matched to a gene: 17. This CDR3 reads CASSIAITSGRAFRETQYF. CDR3 DNA: TGTGCCAGCAGCATCGCTATAACTAGCGGGAGGGCCTTCCGAGAGACCCAGTACTTC.

The V and J genes are TRBV28 and TRBJ1-4, with 8 bases that match TRBD1. The CDR3 length is 14 residues. CDR1 and CDR2 from the germline V gene are MDHEN and SYDVKM. V lost 2 bases to trimming and J lost 11 bases; unmatched junction nucleotides: 7. This CDR3 is CASSLPGQAEKLFF. In DNA, the CDR3 is TGTGCCAGCAGTTTACCGGGACAGGCTGAGAAACTGTTTTTT.

This clonotype came up many times. This chain links TRBV11-1 with TRBJ2-1; D not resolved. There are 16 residues in the CDR3. Germline V gives CDR1 SGHAT, CDR2 FQDESV (reference sequence). V gave up 0 bases and J gave up 4 bases, with 13 bases separating them. As DNA, the CDR3 is TGTGCCAGCAGCTTAGCTGGGAACATTCTATACAATGAGCAGTTCTTC. Protein: CASSLAGNILYNEQFF.

This clonotype occurred a few times. The gene calls are TRBV6-1 and TRBJ2-5; D unclear. The germline gives CDR1 MNHNS, CDR2 SASEGT. V was shortened by 1 base and J by 5 bases, with 5 bases between the two germline ends. This CDR3 spans 12 amino acids. This CDR3 is CASSEGAETQYF. CDR3 nucleotide sequence: TGTGCCAGCAGTGAAGGAGCGGAGACCCAGTACTTC.

This chain connects TRBV5-1 to TRBJ2-5; 11 positions match TRBD2. Trimming at V came to 0 bases and at J to 2 bases, leaving 3 bases not matched to a gene. CDR3 length: 16 residues. CDR1 and CDR2 (germline): SGHRS, YFSETQ. As DNA, the CDR3 is TGCGCCAGCAGCTTGGCCCCTAGCGGGGGGCAAGAGACCCAGTACTTC. Its protein product is CASSLAPSGGQETQYF.

The chain recombines TRBV24-1 with TRBJ1-5, with 10 positions matching TRBD1. The CDR3 has 13 amino acids. Germline lookup yields CDR1 KGHDR and CDR2 SFDVKD. The junction had 5 bases not matched to a gene; V was cut back by 9 bases and J by 7 bases. The DNA of the CDR3 is TGTGCCACCGGGACAGGGGTGGGACAGCCCCAGCATTTT. It is translated as CATGTGVGQPQHF.

The V call is TRBV10-3, the J call TRBJ2-3; D gene ambiguous. This CDR3 spans 15 amino acids. V was trimmed by 6 bases and J by 1 base, leaving 14 bases between them. Germline CDR1 is ENHRY and CDR2 is SYGVKD. CDR3 region: CAISTGVTGTDTQYF. For the CDR3, the DNA is TGTGCCATCAGCACTGGGGTGACTGGCACAGATACGCAGTATTTT.

This clonotype was observed many times. V gene TRBV3-1 combines with J gene TRBJ1-6; 7 bases match TRBD1. V lost 4 bases and J lost 9; bases outside the gene matches: 9. The CDR3 is 15 amino acids. CDR1 and CDR2 (germline): LGHDT, YNNKEL (reference sequence). Written as DNA, the CDR3 is TGTGCCAGCAGCCTGGGGACAGCTACTAGTTCACCCCTCCACTTT. This translates into CASSLGTATSSPLHF. Drawing the rest from reference TRBV3-1 and TRBJ1-6, the complete variable domain is DTAVSQTPKYLVTQMGNDKSIKCEQNLGHDTMYWYKQDSKKFLKIMFSYNNKELIINETVPNRFSPKSPDKAHLNLHINSLELGDSAVYFCASSLGTATSSPLHFGNGTRLTVT.

This clonotype was recorded at least ten times. A much larger clone differs from this one at a single base, so this may be a read error. The DNA for the CDR3 is TGTGCCAGCTCACCAAGCGCAGATACGCAGTATTTT. Translated, it gives CASSPSADTQYF. This chain uses TRBV18 with TRBJ2-3; D gene unclear. The germline V gene encodes CDR1 KGHSH and CDR2 LQKENI. This CDR3 comprises 12 residues. The V end lost 2 bases, the J end lost 4 bases, and 4 bases lay between the germline ends.

This clonotype was recorded at least ten times. The chain has TRBV5-5 and TRBJ2-1, with 13 bases lining up with TRBD2. CDR1 and CDR2 from the germline V gene are SGHKS and YYEKEE (reference sequence). The trim removed 2 bases at V and 8 bases at J, leaving 4 bases unmatched. The CDR3 runs to 15 residues. In nucleotides, the CDR3 is TGTGCCAGCAGCTTACTAGCGGGAGGGCCATATGAGCAGTTCTTC. Residues: CASSLLAGGPYEQFF.

This clonotype was detected many times. This chain connects TRBV12-3 or TRBV12-4 to TRBJ2-2; no firm D call. The CDR3 spans 14 residues. V gave up 6 bases and J gave up 2 bases, with 10 bases separating them. CDR3: CASSHSPNTGELFF. In DNA form, the CDR3 reads TGTGCCAGCAGCCACTCTCCAAACACCGGGGAGCTGTTTTTT.

This clonotype was observed at least ten times. The gene calls are TRBV18 and TRBJ1-2; D not certain. V was pared by 3 bases and J by 1 base, with 6 bases between. The germline gives CDR1 KGHSH, CDR2 LQKENI. The CDR3 runs to 13 residues. CDR3 DNA: TGTGCCAGCTCACCTTCGTTTAACTATGGCTACACCTTC. Protein product: CASSPSFNYGYTF.

CDR3 residues: CASSLGTPSYEQYF. CDR3 DNA: TGTGCCAGCAGTTTAGGGACTCCCTCCTACGAGCAGTACTTC. The chain combines TRBV27 with TRBJ2-7; TRBD2 might be the D (6 bases). Germline V lookup: CDR1 MNHEY, CDR2 SMNVEV (reference sequence). Trimming cost V 2 bases and J 0 bases, with 8 bases left between them. This CDR3 contains 14 residues.

In its sample, this clonotype was seen many times. The genes are TRBV13 and TRBJ2-7; 11 bases line up with TRBD2. V shed 3 bases, J shed 5 bases, and the junction held 6 bases outside the gene matches. CDR3 length equals 15 residues. Germline V gene sequence: CDR1 PRHDT, CDR2 FYEKMQ (reference sequence). The CDR3: CASSFSGRADDEQYF. The CDR3, as DNA: TGTGCCAGCAGCTTTAGCGGGAGGGCCGATGACGAGCAGTACTTC.

The table lists this clonotype with many counts. The gene calls are TRBV20-1 and TRBJ2-3; D possibly corresponds to TRBD1 (6 bases). Germline V gene data show CDR1 as DFQATT and CDR2 as SNEGSKA (reference sequence). Trimming removed 6 bases from V and 1 base from J, with 11 bases in between. CDR3 size: 13 residues. Here the CDR3 reads CSATGLGTDTQYF. CDR3 DNA: TGCAGTGCAACAGGGTTAGGCACAGATACGCAGTATTTT.

There are a few counts of this clonotype. The V call is TRBV12-3 or TRBV12-4, the J call TRBJ2-1, with TRBD2 matching over 7 bases. This CDR3 is built from 15 residues. V shed 8 bases and J 5 bases; nucleotides not matched to a gene: 12. CDR3 in amino acids: CASLRGGSGNNEQFF. The CDR3 region has the DNA TGTGCCAGCCTTAGGGGCGGGAGTGGGAACAATGAGCAGTTCTTC.

This clonotype was counted at least ten times. The CDR3 loop reads CASGKGLAGVRDTQYF. The CDR3 DNA reads as TGTGCCAGCGGCAAGGGACTAGCGGGAGTGAGGGATACGCAGTATTTT. The chain combines TRBV12-3 or TRBV12-4 with TRBJ2-3, with 14 positions matching TRBD2. CDR3 length equals 16 residues. The junction had 10 bases not matched to a gene; V was cut back by 8 bases and J by 6 bases.

The sample holds many counts of this clonotype. The chain combines TRBV3-1 with TRBJ2-7; D possibly corresponds to TRBD2 (6 bases). The germline CDR1 and CDR2 sequences are LGHDT and YNNKEL (reference sequence). The CDR3 sequence is 15 residues long. Deletions cut 1 base from V and 2 bases from J, with 12 bases between. CDR3 in DNA: TGTGCCAGCAGCCAAGGGCGGGGATCCCCCTACGAGCAGTACTTC. It translates to CASSQGRGSPYEQYF.

This clonotype was seen repeatedly, ten times or more. V is TRBV4-1 and J is TRBJ2-7, with a weak D call TRBD1 (6 bases). This CDR3 is 17 amino acids long. Germline V CDR1 and CDR2: MGHRA, YSYEKL. V lost 1 base, J lost 3 bases, and 19 bases lay in between. CDR3 amino acids: CASSQGAQGPRSYEQYF. CDR3 coding DNA: TGCGCCAGCAGCCAAGGCGCACAGGGCCCCCGGAGCTACGAGCAGTACTTC.

The chain is built from TRBV2 and TRBJ2-7; 12 nucleotides agree with TRBD2. With 6 bases clipped from V and 3 bases from J, the junction kept 9 bases outside the gene matches. Germline CDR1 reads SNHLY; CDR2 reads FYNNEI. CDR3 length: 16 residues. The chain's CDR3 is CASSLLAGGTDYEQYF. DNA of the CDR3: TGTGCCAGCAGCTTACTAGCGGGGGGTACTGACTACGAGCAGTACTTC.

The sample holds many counts of this clonotype. The chain combines TRBV20-1 with TRBJ2-3, with D perhaps TRBD1 (6 bases). Trimming left V 6 bases short and J 10 bases short, with 14 bases between. Germline CDR1 is DFQATT and CDR2 is SNEGSKA (reference sequence). This CDR3 has 11 amino acids. The CDR3 DNA follows: TGCAGTGCAGCAGGGGTCGGGGCGCAGTATTTT. It translates to CSAAGVGAQYF.

The table lists this clonotype with many counts. The V gene is TRBV12-5, the J gene TRBJ2-7; 14 bases agree with TRBD2. Per germline, CDR1 LGHNT and CDR2 FRNRAP. V lost 9 bases to trimming and J lost 0 bases; unmatched junction nucleotides: 7. The CDR3 is 16 residues long. CDR3 in amino acids: CARVTGTSGSSYEQYF. Written as DNA, the CDR3 is TGTGCTAGGGTGACCGGGACTAGCGGGAGCTCCTACGAGCAGTACTTC.

This clonotype was counted a few times. The gene calls are TRBV5-1 and TRBJ2-3; 8 positions match TRBD1. Germline V gives CDR1 SGHRS, CDR2 YFSETQ. The CDR3 totals 15 residues. The V gene end was trimmed by 4 bases and the J gene end by 3 bases; junction bases not matched to a gene: 7. The CDR3 DNA reads as TGCGCCAGCAGCATCGGACAGGGATGGACAGATACGCAGTATTTT. Protein: CASSIGQGWTDTQYF.

This chain joins TRBV9 and TRBJ1-5; possible D gene TRBD1, 6 bases. Germline assignment: CDR1 SGDLS and CDR2 YYNGEE. Deletions cut 3 bases from V and 3 bases from J, with 10 bases between. The CDR3 loop spans 14 amino acids. As DNA, the CDR3 is TGTGCCAGCAGCGAAGGGGGGGCCAATCAGCCCCAGCATTTT. This sequence encodes CASSEGGANQPQHF.

Comment on this clonotype: A read error may be the cause here, since a much bigger clone is one base away. This CDR3 is missing its conserved last phenylalanine or tryptophan, likely due to a read error. This chain links TRBV3-1 with TRBJ2-1; D unresolved. CDR1 LGHDT and CDR2 YNNKEL come from the germline V gene (reference sequence). The CDR3 loop spans 14 amino acids. Trimming stripped 1 base from V and 7 bases from J, with 11 bases between. This CDR3 is CASSQAGWDNEQFS. CDR3 in DNA: TGTGCCAGCAGCCAAGCGGGTTGGGATAATGAGCAGTTCTCC.

This clonotype came up many times. CDR3 in amino acids: CASSFLVTPGANVLTF. CDR3 in DNA: TGTGCCAGCAGTTTTCTGGTAACTCCTGGGGCCAACGTCCTGACTTTC. The rearrangement uses TRBV27 and TRBJ2-6; D is undetermined. Germline CDR1 reads MNHEY; CDR2 reads SMNVEV (reference sequence). The CDR3 has 16 amino acids. Trimming took off 3 bases at V and 2 bases at J, with 11 bases between the two ends.

This clonotype occurred many times. The V and J genes are TRBV5-6 and TRBJ2-5, with 10 bases lining up with TRBD2. Germline V lookup: CDR1 SGHDT, CDR2 YYEEEE. The J segment lost 4 bases and the V segment lost 2 bases, leaving 11 bases of the junction unmatched. This CDR3 spans 17 amino acids. CDR3 in amino acids: CASSFYLAGDAGETQYF. Written as DNA, the CDR3 is TGTGCCAGCAGCTTTTACCTAGCGGGAGACGCCGGAGAGACCCAGTACTTC.

This clonotype was seen repeatedly, ten times or more. The CDR3 region has the DNA TGCAGTGCTAGAGGGACTAGCGGTACCCGTGCCTACGAGCAGTACTTC. Its translation is CSARGTSGTRAYEQYF. The chain employs TRBV20-1 and TRBJ2-7; 10 bases fit TRBD2. V shed 1 base, J shed 2 bases, and the junction held 8 bases outside the gene matches. Germline assignment: CDR1 DFQATT and CDR2 SNEGSKA (reference sequence). The CDR3 loop spans 16 amino acids.

The chain employs TRBV20-1 and TRBJ2-3; 8 bases fit TRBD2. V lost 6 bases and J lost 9; bases outside the gene matches: 5. Germline assignment: CDR1 DFQATT and CDR2 SNEGSKA (reference sequence). CDR3 length: 11 amino acids. As DNA, the CDR3 is TGCAGTGCAAGACTAGCGAGGACGCAGTATTTT. The encoded protein is CSARLARTQYF.

Concerning this clonotype itself: One base away lies a much larger clone, so this may be a sequencing read error. The chain combines TRBV7-8 with TRBJ2-2; 10 bases map to TRBD2. This CDR3 is built from 16 residues. Germline-derived CDR1 and CDR2 are SGHVS and FQNEAQ. CDR3 protein: CASSLLAGENTGEPFF. The DNA for the CDR3 is TGTGCCAGCAGCTTACTAGCGGGAGAAAACACCGGGGAGCCGTTTTTT.